This TCR beta chain comes out of a study of T and B cells in COVID-19 patients. Each TRB amplification used about 220-500 ng of genomic DNA from blood. TRB rearrangements were amplified by multiplex PCR with BIOMED2 TRB-A/B primers. TCRdb reprocessed the multiplex PCR reads via MiXCR and lists one record per CDR3 protein. The repertoire includes more than 20,000 distinct CDR3 sequences, 32% of them detected once, and over 1.5% sits in the top ten. The CDR3 contains 14 residues. Trimming cost V 6 bases and J 3 bases; bases outside gene matches: 4. CDR1 and CDR2 from the germline V gene are KGHSH and LQKENI.

Material: blood. This TCR was recovered from a human donor who had recovered from COVID-19. The rearrangement uses TRBV18 and TRBJ2-5, with 10 nucleotides matching TRBD1. Here the CDR3 DNA reads TGTGCCAGCTCCCCGGGGACAGGGGAAGAGACCCAGTACTTC. It specifies CASSPGTGEETQYF.